One and the same sample provided the 11 T cell receptor beta chains below, sequenced in a study of blood T cell repertoires in COVID-19. Repertoires were generated with immunoSEQ multiplex PCR, while TCRdb's copy carries only in-frame clones and drops some. Among around 200,000 clones, 70% to 85% were seen once, and the ten largest hold 9.8%. Material: peripheral blood. The origin of the receptors is a woman of 80 years or more with acute or convalescent COVID-19.

The chain uses TRBV11-2 and TRBJ1-2; D gene uncertain. Germline-derived CDR1 and CDR2 are SGHAT and FQNNGV. The CDR3 has 13 residues. Trimming cost V 5 bases and J 0 bases, with 7 bases left between them. CDR3 DNA: TGTGCCAGCAGCCGAACTGCTAACTATGGCTACACCTTC. As protein: CASSRTANYGYTF.

The chain couples TRBV11-2 to TRBJ2-5, with D perhaps matching TRBD1 (5 bases). The CDR3 length is 13 residues. The V gene's germline CDR1 is SGHAT and CDR2 FQNNGV. V lost 3 bases and J 1 base, leaving 6 bases between the germline ends. CDR3 sequence reads: CASSLGRQETQYF. Written as DNA, the CDR3 is TGTGCCAGCAGCTTGGGGCGCCAAGAGACCCAGTACTTC. Filled out from reference TRBV11-2 and TRBJ2-5, the complete variable domain reads EAGVAQSPRYKIIEKRQSVAFWCNPISGHATLYWYQQILGQGPKLLIQFQNNGVVDDSQLPKDRFSAERLKGVDSTLKIQPAKLEDSAVYLCASSLGRQETQYFGPGTRLLVL.

The CDR3 reads CASSLGQNYGYTF. The DNA for the CDR3 is TGTGCCAGCAGTTTAGGACAGAACTATGGCTACACCTTC. The genes are TRBV28 and TRBJ1-2; a possible D gene is TRBD1 (6 bases). This CDR3 contains 13 residues. Germline-derived CDR1 and CDR2 are MDHEN and SYDVKM. Trimming stripped 2 bases from V and 2 bases from J, with 6 bases between.

Comments on this clone: This CDR3 is also generated by other DNA sequences in the sample. The chain joins TRBV3-1 (or the pseudogene TRBV3-2) to TRBJ1-2; TRBD1 aligns across 8 bases. Trimming took 2 bases from V and 8 from J; bases not matched to a gene: 4. The CDR3 consists of 13 residues. Germline CDR1 reads LGHDT; CDR2 reads YNNKEL (reference sequence). The CDR3 loop is CASSQRQGYGYTF. DNA of the CDR3: TGTGCCAGCAGCCAACGACAGGGGTACGGCTACACCTTC.

This rearrangement joins TRBV6-1 to TRBJ1-5; the D is unclear. V was clipped by 2 bases and J by 5 bases, with 16 bases between them. Germline CDR1 MNHNS, CDR2 SASEGT. The CDR3 runs 16 residues. This CDR3 is CASSESHGRIHQPQHF. Here the CDR3 DNA reads TGTGCCAGCAGTGAATCCCATGGCAGGATTCATCAGCCCCAGCATTTT.

V usage is TRBV5-4 and J usage is TRBJ1-2; 7 bases map to TRBD1. In germline, CDR1 is SGHNT, CDR2 YYREEE (reference sequence). This CDR3 spans 17 amino acids. The trim removed 4 bases at V and 0 bases at J, leaving 12 bases unmatched. The CDR3: CASSLVPTGVTNYGYTF. The CDR3 nucleotides read TGTGCCAGCAGCCTAGTTCCAACAGGGGTGACTAACTATGGCTACACCTTC.

The J gene is TRBJ1-1, the V gene TRBV19; no clear D. Germline loops: CDR1 LNHDA, CDR2 SQIVND (reference sequence). This CDR3 has 14 residues. The V end was cut by 1 base, the J end by 0 bases, with 6 bases between. CDR3 DNA: TGTGCCAGTAGTATAGGGCTTATGAACACTGAAGCTTTCTTT. Amino acid sequence: CASSIGLMNTEAFF.

The rearrangement uses TRBV30 and TRBJ1-5; 10 nucleotides line up with TRBD1. After removal of 2 bases from V and 0 bases from J, the junction contained 10 bases not matched to a gene. Germline V gene data show CDR1 as GTSNPN and CDR2 as SVGIG (reference sequence). The CDR3 totals 18 residues. The CDR3 region is CAWSWDRGGGYSNQPQHF. DNA for the CDR3: TGTGCCTGGAGTTGGGACAGGGGAGGCGGGTATAGCAATCAGCCCCAGCATTTT.

The chain uses TRBV7-2 and TRBJ2-1, with D perhaps matching TRBD2 (6 bases). The CDR3 has 17 residues. V was trimmed by 0 bases and J by 0 bases, leaving 12 bases between them. CDR1 and CDR2 (germline): SGHTA, FQGNSA. The CDR3, as DNA: TGTGCCAGCAGCTTAGCGGGGGGACCCAACTCCTACAATGAGCAGTTCTTC. Protein sequence: CASSLAGGPNSYNEQFF.

The chain links TRBV13 to TRBJ2-3; 9 bases map to TRBD1. Germline loops: CDR1 PRHDT, CDR2 FYEKMQ (reference sequence). The CDR3 covers 16 residues. The V segment lost 5 bases and the J segment 2 bases; nucleotides outside the gene matches: 8. The CDR3: CASSARTGDPTDTQYF. The CDR3 DNA sequence: TGTGCCAGCAGCGCCCGGACAGGGGACCCCACAGATACGCAGTATTTT.

The chain combines TRBV5-5 with TRBJ2-1, with D possibly being TRBD2 (6 bases). Trimming pared 2 bases from V and 10 bases from J, leaving 19 bases between. The germline V gene has CDR1 SGHKS and CDR2 YYEKEE (reference sequence). The CDR3 contains 15 residues. In DNA, the CDR3 is TGTGCCAGCAGCTTCCGGGACTCCTCCATGGGCGAGCAGTTCTTC. It translates to CASSFRDSSMGEQFF.